This entry lists 3 T cell receptor beta chains sequenced from one sample in a study of immune evolution from preneoplasia to lung adenocarcinoma. Assay used: immunoSEQ multiplex PCR; TCRdb lists only in-frame clones, some missing. The data hold more than 4,500 clones, with roughly 83% observed a single time. Material for sequencing was FFPE minimally invasive lung adenocarcinoma tissue. These receptors were collected from a person aged 55-85 years with lung adenocarcinoma.

The chain is built from TRBV7-6 and TRBJ2-5; tentatively, D is TRBD2 (7 bases). The V and J ends lost 3 bases and 9 bases respectively, with 11 bases between them. This CDR3 contains 12 residues. The germline CDR1 and CDR2 sequences are SGHVS and FNYEAQ. CDR3 in DNA: TGTGCCAGCAGCTTGAGGGGGGGGGCCCAGTACTTC. Protein product: CASSLRGGAQYF.

The genes are TRBV21-1 and TRBJ2-7; the DNA was not used to check the table's D call, TRBD2. TRBV21-1 is annotated as a pseudogene. The CDR3 totals 14 residues. For the CDR3, the DNA is TGTGCCAGCAGCAAGTCTTGGTCGGTCCTCGAGCAGTACTTC. Its protein is CASSKSWSVLEQYF.

The rearrangement uses TRBV21-1 and TRBJ2-7; the D call TRBD2 from the table was never checked on the DNA. TRBV21-1 has pseudogene status. The CDR3 has 14 residues. CDR3 in amino acids: CASSKARFLYEQYF. For the CDR3, the DNA is TGTGCCAGCAGCAAAGCCCGGTTCCTCTACGAGCAGTACTTC.